The sequence of this T cell receptor beta chain was determined in a study of T cell repertoires in cytomegalovirus infection. At the level of the study: Both a matching HLA type and CMV infection were indicated by public TCR beta signatures.

One entry per CDR3 protein results from TCRdb running MiXCR on the reads. This sample carries 110,000 or so distinct CDR3 sequences, 30% to 35% of them seen once, and the ten largest clones take less than 45%. Germline V lookup: CDR1 LNHDA, CDR2 SQIVND (reference sequence). The V and J ends lost 6 bases and 2 bases, in that order; junction bases with no gene match: 6. The CDR3 spans 15 residues. About this clonotype: The antigen remains undetermined.

Sequenced material: CD8+ T cells from cultured PBMCs, taken from culture after CMV antigen stimulation. This chain connects TRBV19 to TRBJ2-2; TRBD1 matches at 7 bases. The TCR was taken from a human donor in good health (CMV status not recorded). Some clones in this sample may be carry-over from other donors' samples. The CDR3 here is CASSLDRVNTGELFF. CDR3 coding DNA: TGTGCCAGTAGCCTCGACAGGGTAAACACCGGGGAGCTGTTTTTT.